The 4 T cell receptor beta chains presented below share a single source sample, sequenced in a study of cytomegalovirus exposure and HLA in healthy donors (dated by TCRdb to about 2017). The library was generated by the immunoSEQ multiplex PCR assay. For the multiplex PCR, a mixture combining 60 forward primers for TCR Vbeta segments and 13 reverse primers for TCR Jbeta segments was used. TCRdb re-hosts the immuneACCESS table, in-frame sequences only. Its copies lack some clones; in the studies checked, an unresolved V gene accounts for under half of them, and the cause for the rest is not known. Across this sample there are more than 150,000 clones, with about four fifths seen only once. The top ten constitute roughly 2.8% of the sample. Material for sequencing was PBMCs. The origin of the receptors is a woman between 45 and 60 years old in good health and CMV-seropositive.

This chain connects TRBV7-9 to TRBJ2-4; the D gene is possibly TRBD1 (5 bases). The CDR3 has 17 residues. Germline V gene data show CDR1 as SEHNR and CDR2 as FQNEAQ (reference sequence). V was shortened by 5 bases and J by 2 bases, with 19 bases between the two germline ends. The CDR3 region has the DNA TGTGCCAGCAGCCCTCTTAACCCCTCAGGGTCCAAAAACATTCAGTACTTC. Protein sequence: CASSPLNPSGSKNIQYF.

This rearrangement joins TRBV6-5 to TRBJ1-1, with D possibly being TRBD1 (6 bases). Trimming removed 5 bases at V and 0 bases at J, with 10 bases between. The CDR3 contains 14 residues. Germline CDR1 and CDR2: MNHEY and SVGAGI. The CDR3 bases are TGTGCCAGCAGTCCGACAGGTTTGAACACTGAAGCTTTCTTT. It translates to CASSPTGLNTEAFF.

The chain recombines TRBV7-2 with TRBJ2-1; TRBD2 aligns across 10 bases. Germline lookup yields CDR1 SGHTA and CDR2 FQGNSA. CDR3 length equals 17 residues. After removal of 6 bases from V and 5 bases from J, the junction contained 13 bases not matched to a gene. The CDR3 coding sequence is TGTGCCAGCAGAATAGGGGGTAGCGGGGGGCCAAACAATGAGCAGTTCTTC. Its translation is CASRIGGSGGPNNEQFF.

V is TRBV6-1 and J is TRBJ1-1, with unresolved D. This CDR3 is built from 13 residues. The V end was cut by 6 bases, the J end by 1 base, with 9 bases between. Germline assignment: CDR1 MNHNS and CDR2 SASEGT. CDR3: CASRTQANTEAFF. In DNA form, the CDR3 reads TGTGCCAGCAGGACGCAGGCGAACACTGAAGCTTTCTTT.